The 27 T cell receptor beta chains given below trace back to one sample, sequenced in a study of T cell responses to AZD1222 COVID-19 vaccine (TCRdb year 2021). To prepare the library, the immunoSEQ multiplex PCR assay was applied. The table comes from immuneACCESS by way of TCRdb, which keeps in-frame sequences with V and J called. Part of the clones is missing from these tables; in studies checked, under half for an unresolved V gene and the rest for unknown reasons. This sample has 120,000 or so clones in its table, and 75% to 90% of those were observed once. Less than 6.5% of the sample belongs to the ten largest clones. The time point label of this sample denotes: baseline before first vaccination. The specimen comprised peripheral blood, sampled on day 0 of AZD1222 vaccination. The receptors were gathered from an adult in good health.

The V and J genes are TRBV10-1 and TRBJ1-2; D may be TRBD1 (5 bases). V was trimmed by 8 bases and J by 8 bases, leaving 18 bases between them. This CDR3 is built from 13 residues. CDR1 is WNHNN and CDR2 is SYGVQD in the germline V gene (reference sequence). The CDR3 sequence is CASSGTRHGGYTF. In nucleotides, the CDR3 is TGCGCCAGCTCCGGGACCCGTCACGGGGGCTACACCTTC.

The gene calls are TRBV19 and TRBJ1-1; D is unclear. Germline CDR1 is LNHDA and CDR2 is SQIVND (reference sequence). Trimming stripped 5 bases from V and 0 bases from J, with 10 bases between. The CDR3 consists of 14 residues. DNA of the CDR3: TGTGCCAGTAGTCCTCAAATCATGAACACTGAAGCTTTCTTT. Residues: CASSPQIMNTEAFF.

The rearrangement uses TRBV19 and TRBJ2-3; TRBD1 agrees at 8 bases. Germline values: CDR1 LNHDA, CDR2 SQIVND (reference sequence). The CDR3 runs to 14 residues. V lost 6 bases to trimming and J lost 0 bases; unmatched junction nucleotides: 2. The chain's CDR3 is CASSDRGSTDTQYF. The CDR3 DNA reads TGTGCCAGTAGCGACAGGGGTAGCACAGATACGCAGTATTTT. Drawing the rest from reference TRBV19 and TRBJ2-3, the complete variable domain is DGGITQSPKYLFRKEGQNVTLSCEQNLNHDAMYWYRQDPGQGLRLIYYSQIVNDFQKGDIAEGYSVSREKKESFPLTVTSAQKNPTAFYLCASSDRGSTDTQYFGPGTRLTVL.

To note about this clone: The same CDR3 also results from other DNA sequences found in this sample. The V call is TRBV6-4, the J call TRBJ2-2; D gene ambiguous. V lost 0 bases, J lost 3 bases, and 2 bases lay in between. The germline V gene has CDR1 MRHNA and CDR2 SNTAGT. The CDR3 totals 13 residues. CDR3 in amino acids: CASSDSDTGELFF. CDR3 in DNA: TGTGCCAGCAGTGACTCGGACACCGGGGAGCTGTTTTTT.

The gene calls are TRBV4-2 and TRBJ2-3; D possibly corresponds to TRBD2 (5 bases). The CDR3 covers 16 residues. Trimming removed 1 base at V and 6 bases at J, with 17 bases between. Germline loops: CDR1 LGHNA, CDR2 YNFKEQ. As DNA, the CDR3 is TGTGCCAGCAGCCAAGTTCTAGCTAGTGGGCTGGATACGCAGTATTTT. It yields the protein CASSQVLASGLDTQYF.

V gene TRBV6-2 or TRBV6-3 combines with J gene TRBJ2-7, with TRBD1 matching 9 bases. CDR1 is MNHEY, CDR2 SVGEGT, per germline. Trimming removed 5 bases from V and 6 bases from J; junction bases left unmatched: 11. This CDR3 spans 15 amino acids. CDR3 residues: CASSQTGTGTTEQYF. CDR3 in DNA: TGTGCCAGCAGTCAGACCGGGACAGGGACTACCGAGCAGTACTTC.

The CDR3 DNA reads as TGTGCCAGCAGCCCGACGGGGGGGGCCCAAGAGACCCAGTACTTC. This sequence encodes CASSPTGGAQETQYF. The J gene is TRBJ2-5, the V gene TRBV5-6; 8 positions match TRBD2. V was pared by 4 bases and J by 1 base, with 6 bases of the junction left unmatched. Looked up from germline, CDR1 is SGHDT and CDR2 is YYEEEE. This CDR3 has 15 residues.

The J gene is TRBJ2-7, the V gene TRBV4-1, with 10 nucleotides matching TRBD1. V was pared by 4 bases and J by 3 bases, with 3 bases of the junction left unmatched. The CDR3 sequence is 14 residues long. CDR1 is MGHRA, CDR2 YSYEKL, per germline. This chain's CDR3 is CASSPWDRGYEQYF. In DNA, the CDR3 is TGCGCCAGCAGCCCCTGGGACAGGGGCTACGAGCAGTACTTC.

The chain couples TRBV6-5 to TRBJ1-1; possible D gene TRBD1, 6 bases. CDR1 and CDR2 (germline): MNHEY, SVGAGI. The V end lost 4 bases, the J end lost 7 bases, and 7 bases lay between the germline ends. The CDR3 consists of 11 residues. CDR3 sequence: CASSFRGEAFF. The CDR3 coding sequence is TGTGCCAGCAGTTTCAGGGGTGAAGCTTTCTTT.

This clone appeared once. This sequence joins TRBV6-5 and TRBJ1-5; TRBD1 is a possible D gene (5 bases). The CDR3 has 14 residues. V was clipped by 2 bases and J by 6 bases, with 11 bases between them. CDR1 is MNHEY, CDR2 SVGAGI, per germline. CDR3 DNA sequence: TGTGCCAGCAGTTACCTGGCAGGGAGTCAGCCCCAGCATTTT. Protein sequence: CASSYLAGSQPQHF.

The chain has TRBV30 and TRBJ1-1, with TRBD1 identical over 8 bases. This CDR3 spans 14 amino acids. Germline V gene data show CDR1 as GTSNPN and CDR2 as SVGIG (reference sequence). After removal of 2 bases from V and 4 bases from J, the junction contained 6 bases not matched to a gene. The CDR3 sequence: CAWSFRGLGTEAFF. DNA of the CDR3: TGTGCCTGGAGTTTCAGGGGGCTTGGCACTGAAGCTTTCTTT.

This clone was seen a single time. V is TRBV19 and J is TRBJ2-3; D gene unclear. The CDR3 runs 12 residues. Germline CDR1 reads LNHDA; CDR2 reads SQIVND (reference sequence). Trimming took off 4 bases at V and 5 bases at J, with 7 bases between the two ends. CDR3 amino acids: CASSKSRDTQYF. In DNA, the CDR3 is TGTGCCAGTAGTAAATCCCGAGATACGCAGTATTTT.

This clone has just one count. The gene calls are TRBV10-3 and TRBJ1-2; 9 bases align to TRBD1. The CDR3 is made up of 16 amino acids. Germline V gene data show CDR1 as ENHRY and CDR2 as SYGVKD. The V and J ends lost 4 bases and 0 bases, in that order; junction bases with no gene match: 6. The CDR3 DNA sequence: TGTGCCATCAGTGGTTGGGGACAGGGAACTAACTATGGCTACACCTTC. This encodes CAISGWGQGTNYGYTF.

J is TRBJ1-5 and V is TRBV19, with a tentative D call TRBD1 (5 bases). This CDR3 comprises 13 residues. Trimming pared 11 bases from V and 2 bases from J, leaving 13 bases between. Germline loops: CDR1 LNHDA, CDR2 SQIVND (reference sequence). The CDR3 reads CAGSGGGNQPQHF. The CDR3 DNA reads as TGTGCCGGCTCGGGGGGTGGCAATCAGCCCCAGCATTTT.

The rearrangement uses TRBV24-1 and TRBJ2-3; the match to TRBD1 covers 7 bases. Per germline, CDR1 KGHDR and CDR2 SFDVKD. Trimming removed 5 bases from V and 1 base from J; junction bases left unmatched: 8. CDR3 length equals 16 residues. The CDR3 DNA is TGTGCCACCAGTGGGATACAGGGGAGCGGCACAGATACGCAGTATTTT. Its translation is CATSGIQGSGTDTQYF.

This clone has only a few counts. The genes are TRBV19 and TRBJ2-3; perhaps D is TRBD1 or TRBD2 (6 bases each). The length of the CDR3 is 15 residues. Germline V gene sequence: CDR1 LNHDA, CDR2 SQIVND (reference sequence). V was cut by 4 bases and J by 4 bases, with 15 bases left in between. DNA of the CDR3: TGTGCCAGTAGTAGAGCAGGGGACTTGGCAGATACGCAGTATTTT. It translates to CASSRAGDLADTQYF.

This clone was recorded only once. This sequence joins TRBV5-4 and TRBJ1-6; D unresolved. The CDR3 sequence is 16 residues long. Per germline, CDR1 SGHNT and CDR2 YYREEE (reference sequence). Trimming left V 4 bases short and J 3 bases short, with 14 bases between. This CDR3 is CASSPDLRNYNSPLHF. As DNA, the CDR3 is TGTGCCAGCAGCCCGGACCTTCGCAACTATAATTCACCCCTCCACTTT.

The CDR3 region is CASSQTDDGNTEAFF. The CDR3 DNA is TGCGCCAGCAGCCAGACGGACGACGGGAACACTGAAGCTTTCTTT. The V gene is TRBV4-3, the J gene TRBJ1-1; no definite D call. Germline CDR1 reads LGHNA; CDR2 reads YSLEER. V was pared by 3 bases and J by 1 base, with 12 bases between. The CDR3 length is 15 residues.

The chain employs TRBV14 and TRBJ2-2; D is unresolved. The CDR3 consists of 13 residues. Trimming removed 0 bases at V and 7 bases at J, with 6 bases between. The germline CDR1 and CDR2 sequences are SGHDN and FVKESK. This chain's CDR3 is CASSQEVYGELFF. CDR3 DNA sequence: TGTGCCAGCAGCCAAGAAGTGTACGGGGAGCTGTTTTTT.

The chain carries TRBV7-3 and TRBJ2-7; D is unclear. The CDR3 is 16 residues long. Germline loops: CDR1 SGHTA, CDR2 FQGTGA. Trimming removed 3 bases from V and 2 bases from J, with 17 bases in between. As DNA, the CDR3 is TGTGCCAGCAGCTTCAATCTAGGACCTCCGGCCTACGAGCAGTACTTC. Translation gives CASSFNLGPPAYEQYF.

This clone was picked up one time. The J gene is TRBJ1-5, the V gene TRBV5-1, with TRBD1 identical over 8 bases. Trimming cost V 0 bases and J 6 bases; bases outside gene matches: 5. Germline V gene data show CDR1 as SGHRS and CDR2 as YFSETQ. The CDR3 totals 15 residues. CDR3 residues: CASSLEGQVGQPQHF. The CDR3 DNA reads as TGCGCCAGCAGCTTGGAGGGACAGGTCGGTCAGCCCCAGCATTTT.

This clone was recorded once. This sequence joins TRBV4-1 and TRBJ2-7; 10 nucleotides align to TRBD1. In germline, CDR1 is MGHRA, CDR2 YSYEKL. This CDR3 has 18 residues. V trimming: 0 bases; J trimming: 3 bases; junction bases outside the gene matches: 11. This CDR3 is CASSQDIARDRGIYEQYF. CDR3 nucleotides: TGCGCCAGCAGCCAAGATATCGCGAGGGACAGGGGTATCTACGAGCAGTACTTC.

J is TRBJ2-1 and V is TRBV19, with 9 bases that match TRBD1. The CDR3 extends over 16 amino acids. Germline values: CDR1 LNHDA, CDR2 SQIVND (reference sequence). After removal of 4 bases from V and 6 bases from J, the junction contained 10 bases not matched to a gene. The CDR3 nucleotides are TGTGCCAGTAGTAGCTGGGACAGGGCAAAGGTCAATGAGCAGTTCTTC. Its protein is CASSSWDRAKVNEQFF.

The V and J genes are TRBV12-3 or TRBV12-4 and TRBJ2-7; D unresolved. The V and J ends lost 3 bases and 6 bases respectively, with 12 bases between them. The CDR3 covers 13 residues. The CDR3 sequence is CASSFGSGREQYF. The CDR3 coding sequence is TGTGCCAGCAGTTTTGGTTCAGGACGCGAGCAGTACTTC.

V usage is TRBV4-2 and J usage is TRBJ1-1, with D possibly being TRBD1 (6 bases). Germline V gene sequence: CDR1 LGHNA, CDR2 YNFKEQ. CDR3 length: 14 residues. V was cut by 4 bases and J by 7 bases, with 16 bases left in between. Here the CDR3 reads CASSPLGWTDEAFF. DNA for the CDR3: TGTGCCAGCAGCCCCCTCGGGTGGACAGATGAAGCTTTCTTT.

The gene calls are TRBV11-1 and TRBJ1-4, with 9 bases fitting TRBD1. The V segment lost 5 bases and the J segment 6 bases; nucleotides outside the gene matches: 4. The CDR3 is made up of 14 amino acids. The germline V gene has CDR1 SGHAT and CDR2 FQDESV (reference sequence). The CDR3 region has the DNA TGTGCCAGCAGCCGGACAGGGGAAGATGAAAAACTGTTTTTT. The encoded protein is CASSRTGEDEKLFF.

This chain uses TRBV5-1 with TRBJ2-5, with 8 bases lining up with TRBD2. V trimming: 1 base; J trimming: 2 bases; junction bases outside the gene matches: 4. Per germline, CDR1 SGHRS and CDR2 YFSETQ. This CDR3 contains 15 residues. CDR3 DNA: TGCGCCAGCAGCTTGTTAGCGGGGAGGCAAGAGACCCAGTACTTC. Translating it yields CASSLLAGRQETQYF.